This T cell receptor (beta chain) was obtained from a study of T cells after yellow fever vaccination (dated by TCRdb to between 2018 and 2021). Background on the whole study: Libraries from fractions with low cell numbers were prepared with the SMART-Seq v4 Ultra Low Input RNA kit. To follow T-cell clones before and after both primary and booster YFV17D yellow fever vaccination, bulk TCR alpha and beta repertoires underwent longitudinal sequencing. Two healthy male donors, one aged 18 to 30 and one aged 30 to 40 years, were included in the cohort. Blood samples were taken at several timepoints before and after primary and secondary immunization, and bulk PBMC replicates and cell subsets were isolated. The full study reports these points: Because the study included only a couple of donors, the extent to which the findings can be generalized is limited. Most clones expanded after primary vaccination were re-detected after the booster (around 96% of CD4 and approximately 89% of CD8), suggesting broad memory maintenance. Compared with the primary T-cell response, the secondary T-cell response was weaker but faster, peaking on day 5 rather than day 15. Because abundant contaminating clonotypes from the bulk population could be contained in FACS-sorted repertoires, computational filtering was required. A small share of clonotypes occurred in both CD4 and CD8 compartments, likely arising from convergent recombination.

The treatment or condition label corresponds to: live attenuated yellow fever vaccine strain. At every blood-draw timepoint, two biological replicates of bulk PBMCs were collected. PBMCs were isolated from peripheral blood using a standard Ficoll-Paque protocol. TriZol was used to extract RNA from bulk PBMCs, CD4 and CD8 fractions, and dextramer-positive and dextramer-negative fractions. Its CDR3 holds 14 amino acids, cysteine through phenylalanine. The kept DNA is CDR3 alone, 42 bases in frame from the first base. V was cut back by 3 bases and J by 6 bases, leaving a gap of 15 bases between them. The CDR1 and CDR2 encoded by the germline V gene (reference sequence) are SGHNT and YYREEE. Synthesis of TCR cDNA relied on 5'RACE template switching, a step that introduced a universal primer site along with unique molecular identifiers. Priming of cDNA synthesis was performed from both the TCR alpha and TCR beta constant segments. Two PCR steps were used to amplify libraries, with sample barcodes and sequencing adapters being added in the second step. Sequencing of libraries was done on Illumina HiSeq 2500 (2x100 bp) or NovaSeq (2x150 bp). On the study's bioinformatics: Demultiplexing of reads and collapsing into UMI consensus sequences were performed with MIGEC, and V(D)J alignment was carried out with MiXCR. Vaccine-responding clonotypes were identified with edgeR using replicate PBMC samples, with FDR below 0.01 and a log2 fold change above 5 up to day 15 being required. Bulk clonotypes were assigned CD4 or CD8 identity according to which sequenced CD4 or CD8 repertoire held them at higher abundance. The raw public data were reprocessed by TCRdb itself: fastp quality trimming at Q25, MiXCR clonotype calling, in-frame beta chains only. For every CDR3 protein sequence, its rows merge into one entry that carries the most common genes and DNA. What appears here as the V and J calls and clone size reflects TCRdb's work, not the paper's. A total of hundreds of thousands of distinct CDR3 sequences appear in this sample, less than 20% of them only once. The top ten clonotypes cover roughly a sixth of the sample.

Concerning this clonotype itself: Its target antigen remains unknown. No quality values exist for individual bases; no much larger clone is one base distant.

Sequenced here: PBMCs, sampled around 5 days after the first yellow fever vaccination. The chain employs TRBV5-4 and TRBJ2-5, with TRBD2 as a weak D call on 6 bases. This TCR came from a man between 18 and 35 years old who received the YFV17D yellow fever vaccine. The DNA sequence is as follows: TGTGCCAGCAGCTGGGGGGACTCCCCCCAGACCCAGTACTTC. Protein translation: CASSWGDSPQTQYF.